These T cell receptor beta chains were read from a single sample in a study of technical replicates of blood from several donors. Some clones are missing from TCRdb's copy, which holds only in-frame ones; the method was immunoSEQ multiplex PCR. The profile shows under 90,000 clones, 95% to 98% of them singletons. The sequenced sample was T cells isolated from PBMCs. The receptor source for this set is a human donor in good health. Each CDR3 is given with its conserved first and last residue. D genes are given only for firm matches. Size values are once, few and many counts, or a class for expanded clones, and some rows have none.

V,size,J,D,DNA,CDR3
TRBV9,.,TRBJ1-4,.,TGTGCCAGCAGCTCTCCAACAGGGAGTAAACTGTTTTTT,CASSSPTGSKLFF
TRBV5-4,.,TRBJ2-7,.,TGTGCCAGCAGCTTTGCGGGGAGGACCTACGAGCAGTACTTC,CASSFAGRTYEQYF
TRBV29-1,once,TRBJ2-7,.,TGCAGCGTTGGCGGAGGGCCGGACTACGAGCAGTACTTC,CSVGGGPDYEQYF
TRBV6-5,.,TRBJ1-2,TRBD1,TGTGCCAGCAGTTACTCTAACGACAGGGGGCTGTATGGCTACACCTTC,CASSYSNDRGLYGYTF
TRBV5-4,.,TRBJ1-1,TRBD1,TGTGCCAGCAGCTTGCGCGGCAGGGGGAGAACTGAAGCTTTCTTT,CASSLRGRGRTEAFF
TRBV14,.,TRBJ2-3,TRBD2,TGTGCCAGCAGCCAAGTTGGGACTAGCTTAGGAGATACGCAGTATTTT,CASSQVGTSLGDTQYF
TRBV28,.,TRBJ2-7,TRBD1,TGTGCCAGCAGTCCCGACAGGGGTTACGAGCAGTACTTC,CASSPDRGYEQYF
TRBV9,.,TRBJ2-7,TRBD2,TGTGCCAGCAGCCAAGGGACTAGCGGTTCCTACGAGCAGTACTTC,CASSQGTSGSYEQYF
TRBV5-1,.,TRBJ2-5,TRBD2,TGCGCCAGCAGCTTTTCTCTAGCGGGGGGGACGGAGACCCAGTACTTC,CASSFSLAGGTETQYF
TRBV5-4,.,TRBJ1-1,.,TGTGCCAGCAGCTTCATGAACACTGAAGCTTTCTTT,CASSFMNTEAFF
TRBV6-1,.,TRBJ2-1,TRBD2,TGTGCCAGCAGTGAAACGGTAGCGGGACGCTACAATGAGCAGTTCTTC,CASSETVAGRYNEQFF
TRBV7-2,once,TRBJ2-5,TRBD2,TGTGCCAGCAGCTTTGCTAGCGGGCGAAGACGTCAAGAGACCCAGTACTTC,CASSFASGRRRQETQYF
TRBV5-1,.,TRBJ2-3,.,TGCGCCAGCAGCTTAGGGCAGGGTATCTCAGATACGCAGTATTTT,CASSLGQGISDTQYF
TRBV7-3,.,TRBJ2-1,TRBD2,TGTGCCAGCAGCATAACTAGCGGGGGGGCCGATGAGCAGTTCTTC,CASSITSGGADEQFF
TRBV5-1,.,TRBJ2-7,TRBD2,TGCGCCAGCAGCGAAATAGGGACTAGGGACGAGCAGTACTTC,CASSEIGTRDEQYF